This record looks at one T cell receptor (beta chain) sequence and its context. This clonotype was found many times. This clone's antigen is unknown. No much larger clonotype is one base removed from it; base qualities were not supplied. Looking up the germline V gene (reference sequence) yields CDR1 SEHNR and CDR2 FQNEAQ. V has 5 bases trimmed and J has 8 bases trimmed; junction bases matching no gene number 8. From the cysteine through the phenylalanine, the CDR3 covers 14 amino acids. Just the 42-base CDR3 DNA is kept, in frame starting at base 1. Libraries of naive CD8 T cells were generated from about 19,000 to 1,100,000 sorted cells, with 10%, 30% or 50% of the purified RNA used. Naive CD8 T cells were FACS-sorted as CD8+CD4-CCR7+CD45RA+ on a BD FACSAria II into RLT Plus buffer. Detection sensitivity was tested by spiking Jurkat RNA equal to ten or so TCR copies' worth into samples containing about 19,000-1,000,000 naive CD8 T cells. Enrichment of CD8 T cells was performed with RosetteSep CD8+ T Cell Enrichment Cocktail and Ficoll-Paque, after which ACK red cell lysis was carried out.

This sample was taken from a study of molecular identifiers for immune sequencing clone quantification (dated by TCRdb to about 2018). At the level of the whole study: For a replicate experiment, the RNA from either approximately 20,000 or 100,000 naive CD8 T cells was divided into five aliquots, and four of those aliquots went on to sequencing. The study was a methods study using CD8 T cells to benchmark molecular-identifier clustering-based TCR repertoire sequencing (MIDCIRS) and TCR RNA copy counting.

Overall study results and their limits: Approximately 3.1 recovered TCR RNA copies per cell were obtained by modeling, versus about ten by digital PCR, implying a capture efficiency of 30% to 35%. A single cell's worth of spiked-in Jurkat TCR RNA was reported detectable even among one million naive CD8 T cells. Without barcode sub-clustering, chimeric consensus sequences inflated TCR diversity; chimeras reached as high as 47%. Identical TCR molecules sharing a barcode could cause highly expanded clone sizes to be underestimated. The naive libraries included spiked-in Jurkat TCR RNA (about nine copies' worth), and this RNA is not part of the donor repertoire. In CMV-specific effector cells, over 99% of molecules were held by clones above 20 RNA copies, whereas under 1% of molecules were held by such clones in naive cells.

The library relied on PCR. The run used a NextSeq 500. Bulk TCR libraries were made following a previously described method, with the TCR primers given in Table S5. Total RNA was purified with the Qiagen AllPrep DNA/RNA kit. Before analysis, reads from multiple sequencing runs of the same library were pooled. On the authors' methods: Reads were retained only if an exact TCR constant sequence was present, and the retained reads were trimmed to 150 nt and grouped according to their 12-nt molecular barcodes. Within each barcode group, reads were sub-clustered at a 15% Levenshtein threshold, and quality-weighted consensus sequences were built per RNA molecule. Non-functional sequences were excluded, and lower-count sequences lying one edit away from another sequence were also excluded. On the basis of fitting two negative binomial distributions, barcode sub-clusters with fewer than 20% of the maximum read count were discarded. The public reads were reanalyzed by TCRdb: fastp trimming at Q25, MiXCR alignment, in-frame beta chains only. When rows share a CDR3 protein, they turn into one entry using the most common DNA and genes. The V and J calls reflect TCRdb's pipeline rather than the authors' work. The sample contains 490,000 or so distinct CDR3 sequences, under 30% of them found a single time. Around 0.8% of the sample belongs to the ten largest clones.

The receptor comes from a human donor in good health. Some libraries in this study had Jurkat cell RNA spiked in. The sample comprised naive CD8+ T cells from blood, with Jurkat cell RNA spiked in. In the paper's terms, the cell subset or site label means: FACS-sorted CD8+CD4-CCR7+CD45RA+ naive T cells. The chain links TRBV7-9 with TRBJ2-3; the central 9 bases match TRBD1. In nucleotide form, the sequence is TGTGCCAGCAGCCCCACCTCGACAGGGGGTACGCAGTATTTT. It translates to CASSPTSTGGTQYF.